This passage covers 6 T cell receptor beta chains from one sample sequenced in a study of T cell repertoires in cytomegalovirus infection. MiXCR, applied by TCRdb to the reads, yields one record per CDR3 protein. The data show about 920,000 distinct CDR3 sequences, less than 40% seen once. These receptors are not linked to any known antigen. This specimen was cultured CD8+ T cells from PBMCs, taken from culture after CMV antigen stimulation. These receptors were obtained from a human donor in good health (CMV status not recorded). Some clones in this sample may be carry-over from other donors' samples.

This clonotype was observed a few times. The chain has TRBV6-2 or TRBV6-3 and TRBJ2-7; D may correspond to TRBD1 or TRBD2 (5 bases each). CDR3 length: 14 amino acids. The germline V gene encodes CDR1 MNHEY and CDR2 SVGEGT. V was shortened by 5 bases and J by 2 bases, with 13 bases between the two germline ends. CDR3 nucleotides: TGTGCCAGCAGTCCCGTTGGGGACCCCTACGAGCAGTACGTC. This sequence encodes CASSPVGDPYEQYV.

This clonotype was detected a few times. CDR3 amino acids: CASSPTGIYYGYTF. The DNA for the CDR3 is TGTGCCAGCAGTCCCACGGGGATTTACTATGGCTACACCTTC. This chain connects TRBV6-5 to TRBJ1-2, with D unresolved. Deletions cut 5 bases from V and 3 bases from J, with 13 bases between. This CDR3 spans 14 amino acids. Germline V gene sequence: CDR1 MNHEY, CDR2 SVGAGI.

Many counts were recorded for this clonotype. The rearrangement joins TRBV7-2 to TRBJ2-2; 10 bases fit TRBD1. Trimming at V came to 5 bases and at J to 1 base, leaving 4 bases not matched to a gene. Germline V lookup: CDR1 SGHTA, CDR2 FQGNSA. This CDR3 contains 16 residues. The CDR3 sequence is CASSGRDRGNTGELFF. CDR3 DNA: TGTGCCAGCAGCGGCCGGGACAGGGGGAACACCGGGGAGCTGTTTTTT.

This rearrangement joins TRBV27 to TRBJ2-1; perhaps TRBD2 as D (7 bases). This CDR3 region has 16 residues. Trimming took 6 bases from V and 6 from J, leaving 21 bases between them. The V gene's germline CDR1 is MNHEY and CDR2 SMNVEV (reference sequence). CDR3 protein: CASSYVPGGAPNEQFF. DNA of the CDR3: TGTGCCAGCAGCTACGTCCCGGGGGGCGCTCCCAATGAGCAGTTCTTC.

This clonotype came up a few times. The CDR3 spells CSARGTPNSYEQYF. The CDR3 bases are TGCAGTGCTAGAGGGACACCAAATTCCTACGAGCAGTACTTC. V usage is TRBV20-1 and J usage is TRBJ2-7; D is possibly TRBD1 (5 bases). V dropped 1 base and J dropped 1 base, with 11 bases sitting between them. The length of the CDR3 is 14 residues. The V gene's germline CDR1 is DFQATT and CDR2 SNEGSKA (reference sequence).

The chain couples TRBV2 to TRBJ1-5; D gene ambiguous. This CDR3 has 16 residues. The V end lost 5 bases, the J end lost 0 bases, and 14 bases lay between the germline ends. Germline lookup yields CDR1 SNHLY and CDR2 FYNNEI. For the CDR3, the DNA is TGTGCCAGCAGTCACGTCGCAGGTGATAGCAATCAGCCCCAGCATTTT. Protein: CASSHVAGDSNQPQHF.